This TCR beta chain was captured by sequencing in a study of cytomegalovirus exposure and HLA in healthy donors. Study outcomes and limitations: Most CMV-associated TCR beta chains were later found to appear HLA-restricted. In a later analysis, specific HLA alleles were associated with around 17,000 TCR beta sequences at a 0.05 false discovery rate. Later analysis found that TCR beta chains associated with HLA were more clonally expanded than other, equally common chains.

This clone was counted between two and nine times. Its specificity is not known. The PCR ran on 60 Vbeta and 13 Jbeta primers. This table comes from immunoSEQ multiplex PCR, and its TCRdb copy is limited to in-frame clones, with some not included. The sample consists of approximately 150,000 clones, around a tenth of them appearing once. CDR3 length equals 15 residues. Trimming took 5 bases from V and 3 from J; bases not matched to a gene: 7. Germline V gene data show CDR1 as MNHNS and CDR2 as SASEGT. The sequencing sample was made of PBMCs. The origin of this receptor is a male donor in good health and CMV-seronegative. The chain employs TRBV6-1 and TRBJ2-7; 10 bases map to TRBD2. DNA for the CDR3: TGTGCCAGCAGTTCCCGGACTAGCGGAAACTACGAGCAGTACTTC. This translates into CASSSRTSGNYEQYF.